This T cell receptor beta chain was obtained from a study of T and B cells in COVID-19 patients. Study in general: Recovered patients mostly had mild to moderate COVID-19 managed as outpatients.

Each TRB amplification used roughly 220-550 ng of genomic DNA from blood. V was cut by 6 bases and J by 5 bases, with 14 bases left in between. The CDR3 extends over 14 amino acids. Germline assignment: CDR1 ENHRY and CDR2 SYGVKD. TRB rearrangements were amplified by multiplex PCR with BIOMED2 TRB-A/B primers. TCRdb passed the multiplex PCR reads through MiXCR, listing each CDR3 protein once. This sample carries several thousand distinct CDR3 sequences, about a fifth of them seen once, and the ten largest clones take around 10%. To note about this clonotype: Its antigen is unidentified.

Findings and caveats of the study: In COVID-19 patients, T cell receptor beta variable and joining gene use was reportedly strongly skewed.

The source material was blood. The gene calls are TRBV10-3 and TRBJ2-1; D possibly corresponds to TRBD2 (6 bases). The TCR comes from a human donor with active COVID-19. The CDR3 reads CAIREGAGNNEQFF. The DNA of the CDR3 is TGTGCCATCAGGGAGGGAGCGGGTAACAATGAGCAGTTCTTC.